Included here is one T cell receptor (beta chain) sequence, with context. The antigen is unknown. The PCR employed 60 Vbeta primers together with 13 Jbeta primers. Clones were read by immunoSEQ multiplex PCR, and TCRdb kept only the in-frame ones, dropping some. Here the sample table reports 75,000 to 85,000 clones. This sample was taken from a study of cytomegalovirus exposure and HLA in healthy donors. CDR3 size: 18 residues. Germline V lookup: CDR1 MGHRA, CDR2 YSYEKL. V trimming: 1 base; J trimming: 9 bases; junction bases outside the gene matches: 14. The study, taken as a whole, reports: Some public TCRs appeared in many individuals, while most sequences were rare. In a later analysis, TCR association rates varied by HLA locus: DRB1 most, HLA-C fewest.

V and J are TRBV4-1 and TRBJ2-1; 11 bases map to TRBD2. The sample taken for sequencing was PBMCs. The clonotype comes from a man aged 45-60 years in good health and CMV-seronegative. CDR3 sequence (DNA): TGCGCCAGCAGCCAAGTAGATATTAGCGGGGGGGCCATTGGTGAGCAGTTCTTC. It codes for CASSQVDISGGAIGEQFF.